The present T cell receptor (beta chain) was sequenced within a study of post-analysis software for immune sequencing data. The wider study: Included among the disease courses, which were recorded for the cohort, were relapsing-remitting, secondary progressive and progressive-relapsing multiple sclerosis. Study-level points and caveats: Pronounced co-clustering by F measure was evident among identically batched samples. Five TRBV segments, including TRBV5-6, TRBV5-1 and TRBV20-1, were more frequent in patients than controls. Comparison with controls showed significantly lower normalized Chao1 diversity in multiple sclerosis patients.

This clonotype was observed a handful of times. Antigen specificity is unknown. Unique molecular identifiers tagged the TCR beta cDNA libraries. The source material, about 0.95 to 11 million T cells, gave rise to 500,000 or so cDNA molecules. TCRdb redid the calling of the PCR reads with MiXCR, one entry per CDR3 protein. The sample yields hundreds of thousands of distinct CDR3 sequences, about 60% seen once. The CDR3 covers 13 residues. The germline V and J ends were trimmed by 4 bases and 7 bases, with 13 bases remaining between them. Sequencing input: blood. The chain is built from TRBV12-3 or TRBV12-4 and TRBJ2-5; D gene unclear. The sequence came from a girl aged 2 to 10 with multiple sclerosis. The CDR3 nucleotides read TGTGCCAGCAGTTCTGAGTACCTGGGGACCCAGTACTTC. Translated: CASSSEYLGTQYF.